These 2 T cell receptor beta chains came from one sample sequenced in a study of shared clonotypes between healthy human individuals (dated by TCRdb to 2018 to 2020). Library preparation used the immunoSEQ multiplex PCR assay. In its TCRdb copy, this immuneACCESS table keeps in-frame sequences only and misses some clones. Where compared with another copy, unresolved V genes explain less than half of these, and the others have no known cause. This sample comprises millions of clones, more than 90% of them detected only once. The top ten clonotypes cover around 0.15% of the sample. The specimen sequenced was naive CD4+ T cells sorted from blood. In the paper's terms, the cell subset or site label means: CD45RA+ positively selected. These receptors came from a man aged 18 to 30 in good health.

The chain carries TRBV7-2 and TRBJ2-1; 9 bases map to TRBD1. With 1 base clipped from V and 9 bases from J, the junction kept 4 bases outside the gene matches. CDR1 and CDR2 (germline): SGHTA, FQGNSA. The CDR3 has 14 amino acids. The CDR3 region has the DNA TGTGCCAGCAGCTTAGACAGGGGGCTTGGTGAGCAGTTCTTC. Translation: CASSLDRGLGEQFF. Drawing the rest from reference TRBV7-2 and TRBJ2-1, the complete variable domain is GAGVSQSPSNKVTEKGKDVELRCDPISGHTALYWYRQSLGQGLEFLIYFQGNSAPDKSGLPSDRFSAERTGGSVSTLTIQRTQQEDSAVYLCASSLDRGLGEQFFGPGTRLTVL.

The rearrangement links TRBV30 to TRBJ2-7; TRBD1 matches at 9 bases. The CDR3 is made up of 14 amino acids. V lost 3 bases, J lost 3 bases, and 6 bases stayed unmatched. The germline gives CDR1 GTSNPN, CDR2 SVGIG (reference sequence). The CDR3 protein is CAWRGGQGVYEQYF. The CDR3 DNA reads as TGTGCCTGGAGGGGGGGACAGGGAGTCTACGAGCAGTACTTC.